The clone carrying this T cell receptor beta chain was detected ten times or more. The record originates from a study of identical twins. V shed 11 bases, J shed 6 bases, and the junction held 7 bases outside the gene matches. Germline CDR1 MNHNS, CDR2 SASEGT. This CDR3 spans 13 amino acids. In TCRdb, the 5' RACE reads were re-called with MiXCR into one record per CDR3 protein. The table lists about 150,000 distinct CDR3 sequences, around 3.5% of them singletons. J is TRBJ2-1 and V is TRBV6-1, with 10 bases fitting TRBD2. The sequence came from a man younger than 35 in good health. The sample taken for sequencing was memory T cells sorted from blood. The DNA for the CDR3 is TGTGCCGCGGGGCTAGCGGGAGTCAATGAGCAGTTCTTC. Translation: CAAGLAGVNEQFF.